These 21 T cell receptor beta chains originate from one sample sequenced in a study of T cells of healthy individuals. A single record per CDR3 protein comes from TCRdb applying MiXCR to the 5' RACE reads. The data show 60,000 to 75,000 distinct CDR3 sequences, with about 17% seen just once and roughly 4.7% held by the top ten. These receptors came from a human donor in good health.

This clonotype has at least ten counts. CDR3 in amino acids: CASSTQSSGIDTQYF. The CDR3 DNA reads TGTGCCAGCAGCACCCAATCTAGCGGGATAGATACGCAGTATTTT. This chain joins TRBV7-2 and TRBJ2-3; the match to TRBD2 covers 9 bases. Losses at the gene ends were 5 bases for V and 5 bases for J; bases not matched to a gene: 8. This CDR3 is 15 amino acids long. Per the germline V gene, CDR1 is SGHTA and CDR2 is FQGNSA.

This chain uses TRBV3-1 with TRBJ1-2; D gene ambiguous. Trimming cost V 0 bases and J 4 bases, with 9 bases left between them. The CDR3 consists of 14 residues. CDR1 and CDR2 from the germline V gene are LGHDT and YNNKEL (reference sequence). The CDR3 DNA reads TGTGCCAGCAGCCAAGAAGACGGTTCCTATGGCTACACCTTC. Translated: CASSQEDGSYGYTF.

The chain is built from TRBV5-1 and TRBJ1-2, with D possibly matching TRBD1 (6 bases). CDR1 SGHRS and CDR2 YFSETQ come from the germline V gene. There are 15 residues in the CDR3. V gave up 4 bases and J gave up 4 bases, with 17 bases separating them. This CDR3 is CASSLSTDSIYGYTF. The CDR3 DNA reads TGCGCCAGCAGCCTAAGCACGGACAGCATCTATGGCTACACCTTC.

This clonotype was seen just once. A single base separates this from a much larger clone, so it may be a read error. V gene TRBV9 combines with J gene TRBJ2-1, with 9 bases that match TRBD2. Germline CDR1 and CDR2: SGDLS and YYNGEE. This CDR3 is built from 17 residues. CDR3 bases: TGTGACAGCAGCGTAGCGTCTAGCGGGAACCCCTACAATGAGCAGTTCTTC. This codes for CDSSVASSGNPYNEQFF.

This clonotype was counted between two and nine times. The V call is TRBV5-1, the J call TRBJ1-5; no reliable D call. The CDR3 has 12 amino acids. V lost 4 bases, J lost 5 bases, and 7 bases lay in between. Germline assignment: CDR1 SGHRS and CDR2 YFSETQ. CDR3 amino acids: CASSVTDQPQHF. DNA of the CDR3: TGCGCCAGCAGCGTGACCGATCAGCCCCAGCATTTT.

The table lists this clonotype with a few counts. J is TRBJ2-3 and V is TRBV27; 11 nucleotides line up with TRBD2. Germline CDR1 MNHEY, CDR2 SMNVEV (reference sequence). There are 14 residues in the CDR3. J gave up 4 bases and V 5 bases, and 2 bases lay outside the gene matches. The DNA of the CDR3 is TGTGCCAGCAGTCCTAGCGGGGGGCCAGATACGCAGTATTTT. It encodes CASSPSGGPDTQYF.

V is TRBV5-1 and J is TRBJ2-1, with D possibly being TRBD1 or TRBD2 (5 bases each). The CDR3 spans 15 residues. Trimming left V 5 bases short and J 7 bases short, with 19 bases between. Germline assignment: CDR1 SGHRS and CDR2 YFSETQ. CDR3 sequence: CASSHGSGTTNEQFF. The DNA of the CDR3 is TGCGCCAGCAGTCACGGCTCCGGGACCACAAATGAGCAGTTCTTC.

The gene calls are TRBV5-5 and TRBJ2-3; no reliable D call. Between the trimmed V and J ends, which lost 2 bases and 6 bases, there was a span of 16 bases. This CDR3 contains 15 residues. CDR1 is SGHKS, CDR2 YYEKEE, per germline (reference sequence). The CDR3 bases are TGTGCCAGCAGCTTTAGGTCCCTCTGGACGGATACGCAGTATTTT. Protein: CASSFRSLWTDTQYF.

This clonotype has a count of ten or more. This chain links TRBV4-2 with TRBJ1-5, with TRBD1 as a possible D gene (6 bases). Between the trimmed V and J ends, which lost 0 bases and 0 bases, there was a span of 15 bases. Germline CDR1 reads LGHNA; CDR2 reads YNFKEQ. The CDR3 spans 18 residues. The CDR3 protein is CASSQDLGALDSNQPQHF. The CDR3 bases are TGTGCCAGCAGCCAAGATTTGGGGGCCCTTGATAGCAATCAGCCCCAGCATTTT.

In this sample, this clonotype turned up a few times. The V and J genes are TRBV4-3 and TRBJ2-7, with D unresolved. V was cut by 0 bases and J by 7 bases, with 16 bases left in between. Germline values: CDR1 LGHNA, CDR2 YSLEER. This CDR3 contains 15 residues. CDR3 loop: CASSQDTVGPEEQYF. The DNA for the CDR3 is TGCGCCAGCAGCCAAGATACTGTCGGGCCAGAGGAGCAGTACTTC.

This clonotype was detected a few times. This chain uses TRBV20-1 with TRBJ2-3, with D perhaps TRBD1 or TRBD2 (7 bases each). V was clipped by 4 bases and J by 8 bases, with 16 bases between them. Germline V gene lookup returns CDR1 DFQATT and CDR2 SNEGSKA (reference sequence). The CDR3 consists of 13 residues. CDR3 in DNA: TGCAGTGCTAATCATCAGGGGGGGGTTACGCAGTATTTT. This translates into CSANHQGGVTQYF.

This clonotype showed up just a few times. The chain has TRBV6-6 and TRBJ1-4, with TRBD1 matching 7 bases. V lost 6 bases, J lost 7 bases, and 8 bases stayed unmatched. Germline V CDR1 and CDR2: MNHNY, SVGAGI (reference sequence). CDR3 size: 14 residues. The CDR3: CASRLGTEGEKLFF. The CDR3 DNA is TGTGCCAGCAGACTCGGGACAGAAGGTGAAAAACTGTTTTTT.

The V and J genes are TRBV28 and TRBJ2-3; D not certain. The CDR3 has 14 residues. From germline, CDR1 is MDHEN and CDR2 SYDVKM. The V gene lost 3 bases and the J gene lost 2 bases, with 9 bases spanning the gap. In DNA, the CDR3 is TGTGCCAGCAGTTTTATTCAACTCACAGATACGCAGTATTTT. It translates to CASSFIQLTDTQYF.

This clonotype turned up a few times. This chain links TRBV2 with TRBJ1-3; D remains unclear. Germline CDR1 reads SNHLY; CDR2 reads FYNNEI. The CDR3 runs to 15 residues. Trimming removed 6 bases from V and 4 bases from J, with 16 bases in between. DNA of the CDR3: TGTGCCAGCAGACTAGACATCCTGAGGGGAAACACCATATATTTT. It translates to CASRLDILRGNTIYF.

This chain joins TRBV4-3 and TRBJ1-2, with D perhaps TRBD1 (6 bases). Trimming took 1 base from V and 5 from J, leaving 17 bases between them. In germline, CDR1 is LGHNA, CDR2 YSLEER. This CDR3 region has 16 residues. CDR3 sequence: CASSQVGAGLRYGYTF. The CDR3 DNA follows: TGCGCCAGCAGCCAAGTGGGGGCAGGGCTGAGGTATGGCTACACCTTC.

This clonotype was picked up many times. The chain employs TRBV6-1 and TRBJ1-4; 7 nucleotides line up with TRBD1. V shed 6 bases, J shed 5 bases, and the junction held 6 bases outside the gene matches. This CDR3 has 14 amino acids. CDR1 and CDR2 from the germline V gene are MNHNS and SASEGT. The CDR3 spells CASSDGTANEKLFF. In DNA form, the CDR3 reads TGTGCCAGCAGCGACGGGACAGCGAATGAAAAACTGTTTTTT.

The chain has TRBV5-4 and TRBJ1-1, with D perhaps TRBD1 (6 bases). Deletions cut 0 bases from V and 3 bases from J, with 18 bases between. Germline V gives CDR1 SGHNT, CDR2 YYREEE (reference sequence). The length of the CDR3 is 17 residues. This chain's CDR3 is CASSLASGVDAYTEAFF. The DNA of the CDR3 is TGTGCCAGCAGCTTGGCGTCAGGGGTGGATGCCTACACTGAAGCTTTCTTT.

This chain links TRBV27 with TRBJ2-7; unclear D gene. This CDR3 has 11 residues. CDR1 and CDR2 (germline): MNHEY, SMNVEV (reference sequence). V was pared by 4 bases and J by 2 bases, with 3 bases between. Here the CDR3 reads CASSWPYEQYF. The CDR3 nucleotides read TGTGCCAGCAGTTGGCCCTACGAGCAGTACTTC.

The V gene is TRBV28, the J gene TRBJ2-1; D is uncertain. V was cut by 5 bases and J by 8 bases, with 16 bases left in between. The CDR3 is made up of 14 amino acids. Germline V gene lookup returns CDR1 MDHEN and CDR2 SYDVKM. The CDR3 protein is CASSHIYRWHEQFF. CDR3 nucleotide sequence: TGTGCCAGCAGTCACATATACCGGTGGCATGAGCAGTTCTTC.

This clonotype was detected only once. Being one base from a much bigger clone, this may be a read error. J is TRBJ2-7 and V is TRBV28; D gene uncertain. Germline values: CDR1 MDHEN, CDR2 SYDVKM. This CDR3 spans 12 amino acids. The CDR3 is CVSSSGVYEQYF. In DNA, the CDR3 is TGTGTCAGCAGTAGTGGGGTCTACGAGCAGTACTTC. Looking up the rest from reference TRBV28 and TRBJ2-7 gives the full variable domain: DVKVTQSSRYLVKRTGEKVFLECVQDMDHENMFWYRQDPGLGLRLIYFSYDVKMKEKGDIPEGYSVSREKKERFSLILESASTNQTSMYLCVSSSGVYEQYFGPGTRLTVT.

CDR3 coding DNA: TGTGCCAGCCGACAGGACTTCTCTGGAAACACCATATATTTT. It codes for CASRQDFSGNTIYF. This chain joins TRBV6-5 and TRBJ1-3, with TRBD1 as a possible D gene (6 bases). CDR1 and CDR2 (germline): MNHEY, SVGAGI. CDR3 length: 14 residues. Deletions cut 8 bases from V and 0 bases from J, with 11 bases between.